This is a list of T cell receptor beta chains from one sample in a study of cytomegalovirus exposure and HLA in healthy donors. Sequencing was performed with immunoSEQ multiplex PCR; in TCRdb, only in-frame clones are kept and a portion is missing. The table shows over 200,000 clones, with 83% occurring only once. Sequencing used PBMCs. These receptors all stem from a woman aged 18-30 years in good health and CMV-seronegative. CDR3s include the opening cysteine and the closing phenylalanine or tryptophan. The D gene is left open where the match is weak. For some rows the clone size is stated as once, few or many, or as a class when expanded; others skip it.

CDR3aa: CASSPDLRLHEQFF
CDR3nt: TGTGCCAGCAGCCCGGACCTAAGACTGCATGAGCAGTTCTTC
d_gene: .
j_gene: TRBJ2-1
v_gene: TRBV7-8
len: 14
abundance: .

CDR3aa: CASSVGQGNYGYTF
CDR3nt: TGTGCCAGCAGCGTAGGGCAGGGGAACTATGGCTACACCTTC
d_gene: .
j_gene: TRBJ1-2
v_gene: TRBV9
len: 14
abundance: few

CDR3aa: CASSYGGGSHEQYF
CDR3nt: TGTGCCAGCAGTTACGGGGGGGGGAGCCACGAGCAGTACTTC
d_gene: TRBD2
j_gene: TRBJ2-7
v_gene: TRBV6-6
len: 14
abundance: .

CDR3aa: CASSNEEGIDQPQHF
CDR3nt: TGTGCCAGTAGTAATGAGGAAGGAATTGATCAGCCCCAGCATTTT
d_gene: .
j_gene: TRBJ1-5
v_gene: TRBV19
len: 15
abundance: few

CDR3aa: CASSLGSLREYEQYF
CDR3nt: TGTGCCAGCAGCTTGGGGTCCCTTAGGGAGTACGAGCAGTACTTC
d_gene: .
j_gene: TRBJ2-7
v_gene: TRBV5-4
len: 15
abundance: .

CDR3aa: CASSLGTGDSMNTEAFF
CDR3nt: TGCGCCAGCAGCCTCGGGACAGGGGATTCTATGAACACTGAAGCTTTCTTT
d_gene: TRBD1
j_gene: TRBJ1-1
v_gene: TRBV5-1
len: 17
abundance: .

CDR3aa: CASSFSSGNTIYF
CDR3nt: TGTGCCAGCAGTTTCAGCTCTGGAAACACCATATATTTT
d_gene: .
j_gene: TRBJ1-3
v_gene: TRBV28
len: 13
abundance: .

CDR3aa: CARGAGIDYEQFF
CDR3nt: TGTGCCCGAGGGGCAGGGATTGATTATGAGCAGTTCTTC
d_gene: .
j_gene: TRBJ2-1
v_gene: TRBV30
len: 13
abundance: .

CDR3aa: CASSLYREPQHF
CDR3nt: TGTGCCAGCAGTTTATATCGGGAGCCCCAGCATTTT
d_gene: .
j_gene: TRBJ1-5
v_gene: TRBV28
len: 12
abundance: once

CDR3aa: CASTPDRSYNEQFF
CDR3nt: TGTGCCAGCACCCCCGACAGGTCCTACAATGAGCAGTTCTTC
d_gene: .
j_gene: TRBJ2-1
v_gene: TRBV5-4
len: 14
abundance: .

CDR3aa: CAISESHRDTEAFF
CDR3nt: TGTGCCATCAGTGAGTCGCACAGGGACACTGAAGCTTTCTTT
d_gene: .
j_gene: TRBJ1-1
v_gene: TRBV10-3
len: 14
abundance: .

CDR3aa: CAWSMGLAGYNEQFF
CDR3nt: TGTGCCTGGAGTATGGGACTAGCGGGGTACAATGAGCAGTTCTTC
d_gene: TRBD2
j_gene: TRBJ2-1
v_gene: TRBV30
len: 15
abundance: .

CDR3aa: CASNWDYGYTF
CDR3nt: TGTGCCAGCAATTGGGACTATGGCTACACCTTC
d_gene: .
j_gene: TRBJ1-2
v_gene: TRBV6-1
len: 11
abundance: .

CDR3aa: CASSQGGTDYEQYF
CDR3nt: TGCGCCAGCAGCCAAGGCGGGACTGACTACGAGCAGTACTTC
d_gene: .
j_gene: TRBJ2-7
v_gene: TRBV4-1
len: 14
abundance: .

CDR3aa: CASSFGPLRGDQPQHF
CDR3nt: TGTGCCAGCAGCTTCGGGCCTTTAAGAGGCGATCAGCCCCAGCATTTT
d_gene: .
j_gene: TRBJ1-5
v_gene: TRBV7-9
len: 16
abundance: .

CDR3aa: CASSARTGGTDTQYF
CDR3nt: TGTGCCAGCAGCGCTAGGACAGGGGGCACAGATACGCAGTATTTT
d_gene: TRBD1
j_gene: TRBJ2-3
v_gene: TRBV9
len: 15
abundance: .

CDR3aa: CAWSAGWRGESSYEQYF
CDR3nt: TGTGCCTGGAGTGCTGGGTGGCGGGGGGAAAGCTCCTACGAGCAGTACTTC
d_gene: TRBD2
j_gene: TRBJ2-7
v_gene: TRBV30
len: 17
abundance: once

CDR3aa: CASSPGTGGEAFF
CDR3nt: TGTGCCAGCAGCCCCGGGACAGGCGGGGAAGCTTTCTTT
d_gene: TRBD1
j_gene: TRBJ1-1
v_gene: TRBV5-4
len: 13
abundance: .

CDR3aa: CASSLIGTAGVWETQYF
CDR3nt: TGTGCCAGCAGCTTGATCGGGACGGCGGGAGTATGGGAGACCCAGTACTTC
d_gene: TRBD2
j_gene: TRBJ2-5
v_gene: TRBV5-4
len: 17
abundance: .

CDR3aa: CASSLQGGNTEAFF
CDR3nt: TGTGCCAGCAGCCTACAGGGGGGGAACACTGAAGCTTTCTTT
d_gene: TRBD1
j_gene: TRBJ1-1
v_gene: TRBV7-2
len: 14
abundance: few

CDR3aa: CASSALINGDTQYF
CDR3nt: TGTGCCAGCAGTGCACTCATAAATGGAGATACGCAGTATTTT
d_gene: .
j_gene: TRBJ2-3
v_gene: TRBV6-4
len: 14
abundance: .

CDR3aa: CASSPYSGTYEQYF
CDR3nt: TGTGCCAGCAGCCCCTATAGCGGGACCTACGAGCAGTACTTC
d_gene: TRBD2
j_gene: TRBJ2-7
v_gene: TRBV9
len: 14
abundance: .

CDR3aa: CASSQDRLGYNEQFF
CDR3nt: TGTGCCAGCAGCCAAGATCGACTGGGTTACAATGAGCAGTTCTTC
d_gene: .
j_gene: TRBJ2-1
v_gene: TRBV4-2
len: 15
abundance: .

CDR3aa: CASSLGLLRGANVLTF
CDR3nt: TGCGCCAGCAGCTTGGGGCTATTGCGGGGGGCCAACGTCCTGACTTTC
d_gene: .
j_gene: TRBJ2-6
v_gene: TRBV5-1
len: 16
abundance: .

CDR3aa: CASSPRSVRENSPLHF
CDR3nt: TGCGCCAGCAGCCCGCGATCAGTGCGGGAGAATTCACCCCTCCACTTT
d_gene: .
j_gene: TRBJ1-6
v_gene: TRBV5-1
len: 16
abundance: once

CDR3aa: CASSVRTRTSGGPDTQYF
CDR3nt: TGTGCCAGCAGCGTCCGAACCAGGACTAGCGGGGGACCAGATACGCAGTATTTT
d_gene: TRBD2
j_gene: TRBJ2-3
v_gene: TRBV9
len: 18
abundance: once

CDR3aa: CASSEPSTGRSNQPQHF
CDR3nt: TGTGCCAGCAGTGAACCTTCGACAGGGCGTAGCAATCAGCCCCAGCATTTT
d_gene: TRBD1
j_gene: TRBJ1-5
v_gene: TRBV6-1
len: 17
abundance: once

CDR3aa: CSATLAAEQFF
CDR3nt: TGCAGTGCTACCCTAGCTGCTGAGCAGTTCTTC
d_gene: .
j_gene: TRBJ2-1
v_gene: TRBV20-1
len: 11
abundance: .

CDR3aa: CASTRNEGQGLSDTQYF
CDR3nt: TGCGCCAGCACCCGTAACGAGGGACAGGGTCTTTCAGATACGCAGTATTTT
d_gene: TRBD1
j_gene: TRBJ2-3
v_gene: TRBV5-1
len: 17
abundance: .

CDR3aa: CASSTTAPGTGPDQPQHF
CDR3nt: TGTGCCAGCTCAACTACCGCGCCCGGGACAGGGCCCGATCAGCCCCAGCATTTT
d_gene: TRBD1
j_gene: TRBJ1-5
v_gene: TRBV18
len: 18
abundance: .

CDR3aa: CASSRGGTNRPQHF
CDR3nt: TGTGCCAGTAGTCGGGGGGGAACAAATCGGCCCCAGCATTTT
d_gene: .
j_gene: TRBJ1-5
v_gene: TRBV19
len: 14
abundance: .

CDR3aa: CASSVETGRNTIYF
CDR3nt: TGTGCCAGCAGTGTGGAGACAGGAAGAAACACCATATATTTT
d_gene: .
j_gene: TRBJ1-3
v_gene: TRBV6-1
len: 14
abundance: .

CDR3aa: CASSSRTGGYEQYF
CDR3nt: TGTGCCAGCAGTTCTCGGACAGGGGGCTACGAGCAGTACTTC
d_gene: TRBD1
j_gene: TRBJ2-7
v_gene: TRBV6-1
len: 14
abundance: few

CDR3aa: CASSFRQGYGYTF
CDR3nt: TGCGCCAGCAGCTTCCGACAGGGGTATGGCTACACCTTC
d_gene: TRBD1
j_gene: TRBJ1-2
v_gene: TRBV5-1
len: 13
abundance: .

CDR3aa: CASSVGPAGGLETQYF
CDR3nt: TGTGCCAGCAGCGTAGGGCCAGCGGGAGGGCTAGAGACCCAGTACTTC
d_gene: TRBD2
j_gene: TRBJ2-5
v_gene: TRBV9
len: 16
abundance: .

CDR3aa: CASTTSRTGGFEQYF
CDR3nt: TGTGCCAGCACCACGAGCCGGACAGGGGGCTTCGAGCAGTACTTC
d_gene: TRBD1
j_gene: TRBJ2-7
v_gene: TRBV2
len: 15
abundance: .